The sequence of this T cell receptor beta chain was determined in a study of OX40 agonist ivuxolimab in advanced cancers. Study summary: Clinicians treated patients with ivuxolimab, an agonistic anti-OX40 (CD134) antibody. Patients with prior anti-PD-1, anti-PD-L1 or anti-CTLA-4 therapy were eligible; approximately 40% had some. The study's findings and limits: In general, CD8+ T cells held more expanded clones than CD4+ did, on average.

Some clones are missing from TCRdb's copy, which holds only in-frame ones; the method was immunoSEQ multiplex PCR. The sample lists around 60,000 clones, around 77% occurring once. Trimming took 4 bases from V and 0 from J, leaving 10 bases between them. The CDR3 runs 14 residues. Germline values: CDR1 SGHTA, CDR2 FQGNSA. A note on this clone: Its target is not known.

This TCR was sampled from an adult with an advanced solid tumor such as melanoma, head and neck, liver or kidney cancer. This specimen was CD4+ or CD8+ T cells sorted from blood, taken in a trial of the OX40 agonist ivuxolimab. The chain carries TRBV7-2 and TRBJ2-7, with D maybe TRBD1 (5 bases). The CDR3 sequence is CASSSRRDSYEQYF. The DNA for the CDR3 is TGTGCCAGCAGCTCCCGCAGGGACTCCTACGAGCAGTACTTC.